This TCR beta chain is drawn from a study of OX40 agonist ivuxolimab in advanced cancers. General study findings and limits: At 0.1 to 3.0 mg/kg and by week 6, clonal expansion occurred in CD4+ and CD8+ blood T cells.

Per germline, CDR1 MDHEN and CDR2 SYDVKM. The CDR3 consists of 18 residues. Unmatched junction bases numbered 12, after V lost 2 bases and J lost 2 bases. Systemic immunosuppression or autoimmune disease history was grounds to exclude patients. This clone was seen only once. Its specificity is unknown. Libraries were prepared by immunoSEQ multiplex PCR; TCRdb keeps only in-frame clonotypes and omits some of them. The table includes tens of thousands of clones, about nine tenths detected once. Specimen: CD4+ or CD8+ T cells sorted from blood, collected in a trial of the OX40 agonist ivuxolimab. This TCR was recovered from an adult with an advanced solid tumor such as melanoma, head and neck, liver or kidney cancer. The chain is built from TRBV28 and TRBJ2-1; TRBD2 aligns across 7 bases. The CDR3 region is CASSLLPGLEETYNEQFF. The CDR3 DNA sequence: TGTGCCAGCAGTTTACTACCCGGACTAGAGGAAACCTACAATGAGCAGTTCTTC. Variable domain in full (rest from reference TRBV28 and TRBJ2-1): DVKVTQSSRYLVKRTGEKVFLECVQDMDHENMFWYRQDPGLGLRLIYFSYDVKMKEKGDIPEGYSVSREKKERFSLILESASTNQTSMYLCASSLLPGLEETYNEQFFGPGTRLTVL.